The present T cell receptor beta chain was sequenced within a study of blood T cell repertoires in COVID-19. At the level of the study: Sample material is recorded as cDNA or gDNA derived from T cells, B-cell-depleted T cells, or PBMCs.

The authors' processing: By means of reference gene primer amplification, nucleated cell counts were estimated. Generated by immunoSEQ multiplex PCR, the TCRdb table keeps only in-frame clones and is missing some. From that table come the V and J calls and clone size; the DNA was used to work out D and trimming. The sample carries tens of thousands of clones, less than 95% recorded once. Germline V CDR1 and CDR2: MNHEY, SMNVEV (reference sequence). V was clipped by 4 bases and J by 3 bases; unmatched bases: 7. The CDR3 is 15 amino acids. This receptor was identified in a man in his late teens or twenties with COVID-19, enrolled during active disease. The V call is TRBV27, the J call TRBJ1-1, with TRBD1 matching 8 bases. The sequenced sample was peripheral blood. This chain's CDR3 is CASSSPWTGHTEAFF. The CDR3 DNA reads TGTGCCAGCAGTTCCCCATGGACAGGGCACACTGAAGCTTTCTTT.